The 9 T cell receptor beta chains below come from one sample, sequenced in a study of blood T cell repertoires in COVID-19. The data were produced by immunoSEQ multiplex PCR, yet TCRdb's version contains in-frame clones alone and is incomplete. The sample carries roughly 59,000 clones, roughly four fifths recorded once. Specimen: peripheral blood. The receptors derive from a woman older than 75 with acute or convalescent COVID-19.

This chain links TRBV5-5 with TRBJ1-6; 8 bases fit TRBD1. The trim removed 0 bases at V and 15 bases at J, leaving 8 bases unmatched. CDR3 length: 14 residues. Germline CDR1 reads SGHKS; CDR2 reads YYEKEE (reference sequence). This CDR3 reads CASSLGTGMVGLHF. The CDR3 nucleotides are TGTGCCAGCAGCTTGGGGACAGGGATGGTGGGCCTCCACTTT.

The CDR3 region is CASSPNTRPYEQYF. The CDR3 DNA reads TGTGCCAGCAGCCCCAATACTAGACCCTACGAGCAGTACTTC. V gene TRBV11-3 combines with J gene TRBJ2-7, with D perhaps TRBD2 (5 bases). The ends were cut back, 5 bases at V and 2 bases at J, with 13 bases in the middle. This CDR3 contains 14 residues. CDR1 and CDR2 from the germline V gene are SGHNT and YENEEA.

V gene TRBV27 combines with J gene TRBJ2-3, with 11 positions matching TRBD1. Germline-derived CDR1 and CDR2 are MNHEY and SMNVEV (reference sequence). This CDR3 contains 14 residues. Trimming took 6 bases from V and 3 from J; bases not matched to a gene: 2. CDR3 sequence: CASRRDRGTDTQYF. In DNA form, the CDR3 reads TGTGCCAGCAGGAGGGACAGGGGGACAGATACGCAGTATTTT.

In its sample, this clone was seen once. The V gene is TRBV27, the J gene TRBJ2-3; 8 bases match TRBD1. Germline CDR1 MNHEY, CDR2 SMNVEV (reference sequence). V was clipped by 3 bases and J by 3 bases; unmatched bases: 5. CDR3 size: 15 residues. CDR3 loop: CASSFTGTGTDTQYF. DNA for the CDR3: TGTGCCAGCAGTTTCACCGGGACAGGTACAGATACGCAGTATTTT.

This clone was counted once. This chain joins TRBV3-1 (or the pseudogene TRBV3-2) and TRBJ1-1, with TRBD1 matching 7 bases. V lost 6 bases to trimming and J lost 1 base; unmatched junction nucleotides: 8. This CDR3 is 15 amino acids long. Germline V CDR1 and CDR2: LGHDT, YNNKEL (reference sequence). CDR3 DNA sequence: TGTGCCAGCAGTCTTGGACAGGCCACGAACACTGAAGCTTTCTTT. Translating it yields CASSLGQATNTEAFF.

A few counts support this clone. CDR3 coding DNA: TGTGCCTGGAGCCCCCGGGCGGGTAAAGGAAACACCATATATTTT. Protein sequence: CAWSPRAGKGNTIYF. V usage is TRBV30 and J usage is TRBJ1-3, with no clear D. The ends were cut back, 3 bases at V and 4 bases at J, with 16 bases in the middle. The CDR3 totals 15 residues. The germline gives CDR1 GTSNPN, CDR2 SVGIG (reference sequence).

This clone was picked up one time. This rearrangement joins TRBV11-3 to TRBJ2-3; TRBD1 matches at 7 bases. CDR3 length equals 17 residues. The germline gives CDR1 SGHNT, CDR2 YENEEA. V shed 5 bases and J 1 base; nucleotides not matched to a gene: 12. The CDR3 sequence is CASSPSPTGLGTDTQYF. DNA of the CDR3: TGTGCCAGCAGCCCGTCGCCGACAGGGTTAGGCACAGATACGCAGTATTTT.

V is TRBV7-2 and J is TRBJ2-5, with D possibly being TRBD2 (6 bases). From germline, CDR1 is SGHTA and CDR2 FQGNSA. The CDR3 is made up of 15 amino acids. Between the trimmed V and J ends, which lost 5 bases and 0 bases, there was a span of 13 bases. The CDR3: CASSRLRDYQETQYF. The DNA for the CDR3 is TGTGCCAGCAGCCGTCTCCGGGACTACCAAGAGACCCAGTACTTC.

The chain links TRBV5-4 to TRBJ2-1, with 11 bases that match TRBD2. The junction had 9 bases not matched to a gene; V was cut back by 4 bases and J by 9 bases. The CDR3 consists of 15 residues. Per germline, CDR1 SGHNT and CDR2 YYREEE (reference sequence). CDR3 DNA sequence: TGTGCCAGCAGCCTTAGCGGGGGGGCCGTCGTTGAGCAGTTCTTC. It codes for CASSLSGGAVVEQFF. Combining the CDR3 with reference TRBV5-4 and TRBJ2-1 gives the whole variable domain ETGVTQSPTHLIKTRGQQVTLRCSSQSGHNTVSWYQQALGQGPQFIFQYYREEENGRGNFPPRFSGLQFPNYSSELNVNALELDDSALYLCASSLSGGAVVEQFFGPGTRLTVL.